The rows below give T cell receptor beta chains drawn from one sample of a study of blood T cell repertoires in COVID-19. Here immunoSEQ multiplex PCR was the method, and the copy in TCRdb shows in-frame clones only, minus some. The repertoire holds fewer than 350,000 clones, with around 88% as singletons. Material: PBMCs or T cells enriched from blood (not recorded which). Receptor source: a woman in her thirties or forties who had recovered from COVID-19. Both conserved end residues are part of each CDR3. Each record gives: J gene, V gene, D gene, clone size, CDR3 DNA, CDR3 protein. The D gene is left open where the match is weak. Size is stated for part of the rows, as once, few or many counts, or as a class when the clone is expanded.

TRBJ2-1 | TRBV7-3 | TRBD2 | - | TGTGCCAGCAGCCCCGAGGGACTAGCGGTCCGTGAGCAGTTCTTC | CASSPEGLAVREQFF
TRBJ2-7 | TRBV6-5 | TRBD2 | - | TGTGCCAGCCGAAGGCGGGAGGGCCCTCTTGAGCAGTACTTC | CASRRREGPLEQYF
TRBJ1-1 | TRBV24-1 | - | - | TGTGCACGAGCGGGGGGGCGGTTGAACACTGAAGCTTTCTTT | CARAGGRLNTEAFF
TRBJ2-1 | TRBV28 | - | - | TGTGCCAGCAGACCCCCCGCCCCGAGAGCCGGTAATGAGCAGTTCTTC | CASRPPAPRAGNEQFF
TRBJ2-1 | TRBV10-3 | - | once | TGTGCCATCAGTGACCCTGGGGGGACGGCCGTGGGTGAGCAGTTCTTC | CAISDPGGTAVGEQFF
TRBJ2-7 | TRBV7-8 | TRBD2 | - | TGTGCCAGCAGCTCCTATAGCGGGAGGGCCTACGAGCAGTACTTC | CASSSYSGRAYEQYF
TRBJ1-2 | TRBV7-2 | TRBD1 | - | TGTGCCAGCAGCCGAACAGGGGTTCTTGGCTACACCTTC | CASSRTGVLGYTF
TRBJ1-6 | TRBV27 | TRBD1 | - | TGTGCCAGCAGTTTGGTAGGGGGCGCTTCACCCCTCCACTTT | CASSLVGGASPLHF
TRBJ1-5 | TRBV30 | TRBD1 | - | TGTGCCTGGAGTGGACAGGGAAGCAATCAGCCCCAGCATTTT | CAWSGQGSNQPQHF
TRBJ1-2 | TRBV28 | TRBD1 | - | TGTGCCAGCAGAACCCCGGGACAGTATGGCTACACCTTC | CASRTPGQYGYTF
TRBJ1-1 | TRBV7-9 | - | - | TGTGCCAGCACCCCGCGGGTGAACACTGAAGCTTTCTTT | CASTPRVNTEAFF
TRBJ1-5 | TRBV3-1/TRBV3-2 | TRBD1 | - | TGTGCCAGCAGCCAAGAGGCAGGGGGGACTAGCAATCAGCCCCAGCATTTT | CASSQEAGGTSNQPQHF
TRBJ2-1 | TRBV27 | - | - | TGTGCCAGCAGTTTTCAGGATTACAATGAGCAGTTCTTC | CASSFQDYNEQFF
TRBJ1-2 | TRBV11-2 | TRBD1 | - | TGTGCCAGCAGCCAAAACGCCGGGACAGGTCTCTATGGCTACACCTTC | CASSQNAGTGLYGYTF
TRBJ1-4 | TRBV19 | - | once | TGTGCCAGTAGTTCTTCGCGTTCGGGGGTAACTAATGAAAAACTGTTTTTT | CASSSSRSGVTNEKLFF
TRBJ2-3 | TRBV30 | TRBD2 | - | TGTGCCTGGAGTTCCGGGACTAGCGGCACAGATACGCAGTATTTT | CAWSSGTSGTDTQYF
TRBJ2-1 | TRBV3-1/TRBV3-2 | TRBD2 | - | TGTGCCAGCAGCCAAGCCATCTCTAGGACTAGCGGGAGGAGAAATGAGCAGTTCTTC | CASSQAISRTSGRRNEQFF
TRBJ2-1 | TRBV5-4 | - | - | TGTGCCAGCAGTTCCGGCCTAGGTGAGCAGTTCTTC | CASSSGLGEQFF
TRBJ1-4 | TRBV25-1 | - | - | TGTGCCAGCAGTGAGCGGAGAGGGATCGGAGAAAAACTGTTTTTT | CASSERRGIGEKLFF
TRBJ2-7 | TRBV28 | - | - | TGTGCCAGCAGAAAGGACAGAAGGTTCTACGAGCAGTACTTC | CASRKDRRFYEQYF
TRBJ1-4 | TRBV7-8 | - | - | TGTGCCAGCAGCGACCGGACAGCCAAGAGTGAAAAACTGTTTTTT | CASSDRTAKSEKLFF
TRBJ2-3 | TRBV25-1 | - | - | TGTGCCAGCAGTGAAGCAGGGAACACAGATACGCAGTATTTT | CASSEAGNTDTQYF
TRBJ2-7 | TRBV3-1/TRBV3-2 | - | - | TGTGCCAGCAGCCAAGTCTCGGGCGAGCAGTACTTC | CASSQVSGEQYF
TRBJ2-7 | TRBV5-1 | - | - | TGCGCCAGCAGCTCCCAGGACAGAAACTACGAGCAGTACTTC | CASSSQDRNYEQYF
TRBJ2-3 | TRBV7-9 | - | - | TGTGCCAGCAGCCTTAATCCCTTCGGCGGCGATACGCAGTATTTT | CASSLNPFGGDTQYF
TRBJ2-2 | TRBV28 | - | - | TGTGCCAGCAGTTGGGAGGTGGTCCCGACCGGGGAGCTGTTTTTT | CASSWEVVPTGELFF
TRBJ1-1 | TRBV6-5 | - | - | TGTGCCAGTTCCCCGGGACAACCCATGAACACTGAAGCTTTCTTT | CASSPGQPMNTEAFF
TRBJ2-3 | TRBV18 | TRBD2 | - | TGTGCCAGCTCACCTAAGCAAGCGGGAGGAACAGATACGCAGTATTTT | CASSPKQAGGTDTQYF
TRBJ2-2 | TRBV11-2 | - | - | TGTGCCAGCAGCTTAGTTTCCGGGAGTGCCGGGGAGCTGTTTTTT | CASSLVSGSAGELFF
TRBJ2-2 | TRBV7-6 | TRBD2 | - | TGTGCCAGCAGCCTCGGACTAGCGGGAGGGCGAAACACCGGGGAGCTGTTTTTT | CASSLGLAGGRNTGELFF
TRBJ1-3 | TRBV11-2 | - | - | TGTGCCAGCAGCCTCCCGAGAGGAACGGGAAACACCATATATTTT | CASSLPRGTGNTIYF
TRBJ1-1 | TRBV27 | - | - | TGTGCCAGCAGATATGGAGGGGCCACTGAAGCTTTCTTT | CASRYGGATEAFF
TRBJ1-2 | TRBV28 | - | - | TGTGCCAGCAGTTTTGTCAGGTCAAGCTATGGCTACACCTTC | CASSFVRSSYGYTF
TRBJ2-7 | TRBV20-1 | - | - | TGCAGTGCTAGTTACCCTAGAGGCTACGAGCAGTACTTC | CSASYPRGYEQYF
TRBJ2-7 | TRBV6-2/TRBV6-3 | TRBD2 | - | TGTGCCAGCAGGCCTAGCGGCTACGAGCAGTACTTC | CASRPSGYEQYF
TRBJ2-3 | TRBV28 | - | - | TGTGCCAGCAGGGCAGGAGGGATGGGAACAGATACGCAGTATTTT | CASRAGGMGTDTQYF
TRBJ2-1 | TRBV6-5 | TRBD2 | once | TGTGCCAGCGGGAGGGCCGGTTACAATGAGCAGTTCTTC | CASGRAGYNEQFF
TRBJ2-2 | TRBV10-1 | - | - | TGCGCCAGCAGTGAGCAGGGCGCCGGGGAGCTGTTTTTT | CASSEQGAGELFF
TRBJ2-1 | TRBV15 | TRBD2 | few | TGTGCCACCAGCAGAGATGTTGTAGCGGGGGGGTACAATGAGCAGTTCTTC | CATSRDVVAGGYNEQFF
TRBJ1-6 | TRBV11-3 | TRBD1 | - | TGTGCCAGCAGCGCGACAGGGCTCGATTCACCCCTCCACTTT | CASSATGLDSPLHF
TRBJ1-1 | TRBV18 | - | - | TGTGCCAGCTCACCCGGTGGAGGGCCCCGCACTGAAGCTTTCTTT | CASSPGGGPRTEAFF
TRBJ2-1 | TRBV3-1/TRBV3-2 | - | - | TGTGCCAGCAGCCAAGCCGGAGGAGACAATGAGCAGTTCTTC | CASSQAGGDNEQFF
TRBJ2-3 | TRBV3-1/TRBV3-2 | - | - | TGTGCCAGCAGCCCCTTCGGCTCAGGGGCCCCAGATACGCAGTATTTT | CASSPFGSGAPDTQYF
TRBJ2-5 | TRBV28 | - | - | TGTGCCAGCAGTTTCGGCGGGGGCGGGACCCAGTACTTC | CASSFGGGGTQYF
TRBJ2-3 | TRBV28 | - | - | TGTGCCAGCAGGGACCTTGGGACATCAACTAGCACAGATACGCAGTATTTT | CASRDLGTSTSTDTQYF
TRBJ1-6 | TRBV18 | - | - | TGTGCCAGCTCACTGGGACAAAATAATTCACCCCTCCACTTT | CASSLGQNNSPLHF
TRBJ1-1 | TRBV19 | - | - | TGTGCCAGCCTATCCCCTGAGATGAACACTGAAGCTTTCTTT | CASLSPEMNTEAFF
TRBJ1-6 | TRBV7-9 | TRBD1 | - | TGTGCCAGCAGCCCTCAGGGGGATTCACCCCTCCACTTT | CASSPQGDSPLHF
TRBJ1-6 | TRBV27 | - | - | TGTGCCAGCAGTTTACGAGGGGAGGGTTCACCCCTCCACTTT | CASSLRGEGSPLHF
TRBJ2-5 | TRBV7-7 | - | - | TGTGCTAGCAGCCGATCCCCAGGGGTAGAGACCCAGTACTTC | CASSRSPGVETQYF
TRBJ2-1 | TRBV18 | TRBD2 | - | TGTGCCAGCTCACCAGCGGGAGTGACCTACAATGAGCAGTTCTTC | CASSPAGVTYNEQFF
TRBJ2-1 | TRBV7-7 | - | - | TGTGCTAGCAGCTTAGGCCCCGGGGATGAGCAGTTCTTC | CASSLGPGDEQFF
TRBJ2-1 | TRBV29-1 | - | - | TGCAGCGTTGACGGTGGGAGGTCCTCCTACAATGAGCAGTTCTTC | CSVDGGRSSYNEQFF
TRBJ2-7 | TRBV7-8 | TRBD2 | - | TGTGCCAGCAGCTCCCTAGGGGGACTAGCGGGAGCCGAGCAGTACTTC | CASSSLGGLAGAEQYF
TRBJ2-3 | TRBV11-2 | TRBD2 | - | TGTGCCAGCAGCTTGCGGGGGACGCAGTATTTT | CASSLRGTQYF